The 20 T cell receptor beta chains given below trace back to one sample, sequenced in a study of PD-L1 blockade in urothelial cancer. As to time point: pretreatment peripheral blood. Clones were read by immunoSEQ multiplex PCR, and TCRdb kept only the in-frame ones, dropping some. The sample carries 49,000 or so clones, 85% to 90% recorded once. Sequenced material: PBMCs, taken around atezolizumab (anti-PD-L1) treatment. The source is a man aged 60 to 69 with urothelial cancer.

J is TRBJ2-6 and V is TRBV6-1; no firm D call. Germline CDR1 reads MNHNS; CDR2 reads SASEGT. The CDR3 contains 18 residues. V lost 2 bases and J lost 0, with 14 bases in between. The CDR3 coding sequence is TGTGCCAGCAGTGAAACTAACACCCGACCCTCTGGGGCCAACGTCCTGACTTTC. Protein sequence: CASSETNTRPSGANVLTF.

The chain employs TRBV11-1 and TRBJ2-7; D is possibly TRBD2 (7 bases). Trimming shortened V by 0 bases and J by 3 bases, and 18 bases separated the two germline ends. The CDR3 contains 17 residues. The germline V gene encodes CDR1 SGHAT and CDR2 FQDESV (reference sequence). DNA of the CDR3: TGTGCCAGCAGCTTAGCGGGACACCGGGACTACCTCTACGAGCAGTACTTC. Protein sequence: CASSLAGHRDYLYEQYF.

The J gene is TRBJ1-2, the V gene TRBV5-4; 7 nucleotides agree with TRBD1. Germline CDR1 is SGHNT and CDR2 is YYREEE (reference sequence). V lost 0 bases to trimming and J lost 6 bases; unmatched junction nucleotides: 5. This CDR3 spans 14 amino acids. CDR3 region: CASSLARGANGYTF. The CDR3 DNA is TGTGCCAGCAGCTTGGCCAGGGGGGCGAATGGCTACACCTTC.

The chain recombines TRBV5-1 with TRBJ1-1; 9 nucleotides align to TRBD1. Germline-derived CDR1 and CDR2 are SGHRS and YFSETQ. V trimming: 0 bases; J trimming: 6 bases; junction bases outside the gene matches: 6. This CDR3 spans 15 amino acids. The CDR3 is CASSLAQGAGAEAFF. Written as DNA, the CDR3 is TGCGCCAGCAGCTTGGCACAGGGGGCAGGGGCTGAAGCTTTCTTT.

This clone occurred a few times. This chain uses TRBV5-6 with TRBJ2-7; D is uncertain. The CDR3 is 13 amino acids. Germline V gene lookup returns CDR1 SGHDT and CDR2 YYEEEE. Trimming shortened V by 2 bases and J by 0 bases, and 6 bases separated the two germline ends. The CDR3 DNA is TGTGCCAGCAGCTTCTATGACTCCTACGAGCAGTACTTC. Translating it yields CASSFYDSYEQYF.

This chain connects TRBV4-1 to TRBJ2-3; weak D call: TRBD1 (7 bases). Trimming pared 4 bases from V and 1 base from J, leaving 12 bases between. The CDR3 loop spans 15 amino acids. Germline CDR1 reads MGHRA; CDR2 reads YSYEKL. The CDR3 protein is CASSPQGGRTDTQYF. For the CDR3, the DNA is TGCGCCAGCAGCCCGCAGGGGGGCCGCACAGATACGCAGTATTTT.

V gene TRBV5-6 combines with J gene TRBJ1-1; possibly TRBD1 for D (6 bases). Germline V gives CDR1 SGHDT, CDR2 YYEEEE. V gave up 4 bases and J gave up 4 bases, with 17 bases separating them. This CDR3 is 15 amino acids long. CDR3 amino acids: CASSLQGGAGTEAFF. As DNA, the CDR3 is TGTGCCAGCAGCCTCCAAGGGGGGGCCGGCACTGAAGCTTTCTTT.

V usage is TRBV30 and J usage is TRBJ2-1, with D maybe TRBD2 (6 bases). The germline CDR1 and CDR2 sequences are GTSNPN and SVGIG (reference sequence). CDR3 length: 15 amino acids. Trimming removed 5 bases from V and 5 bases from J, with 19 bases in between. CDR3 region: CAWGAGRTTNNEQFF. The CDR3 DNA follows: TGTGCCTGGGGGGCAGGGAGGACGACCAACAATGAGCAGTTCTTC.

In DNA form, the CDR3 reads TGCGCCAGCAGCTTGGCTACAGGGCGGATCGAGACCCAGTACTTC. This sequence encodes CASSLATGRIETQYF. The chain joins TRBV5-1 to TRBJ2-5; D might be TRBD1 (6 bases). Germline assignment: CDR1 SGHRS and CDR2 YFSETQ. This CDR3 is built from 15 residues. V was pared by 0 bases and J by 5 bases, with 14 bases between.

This clone was observed a single time. The chain combines TRBV15 with TRBJ2-7, with D possibly TRBD2 on 6 matching bases. V lost 0 bases, J lost 2 bases, and 11 bases lay in between. From germline, CDR1 is LNHNV and CDR2 YYDKDF (reference sequence). The CDR3 has 15 residues. The chain's CDR3 is CATSRDPGATYEQYF. For the CDR3, the DNA is TGTGCCACCAGCAGAGATCCGGGAGCGACCTACGAGCAGTACTTC. Full variable domain (missing parts from reference TRBV15 and TRBJ2-7): DAMVIQNPRYQVTQFGKPVTLSCSQTLNHNVMYWYQQKSSQAPKLLFHYYDKDFNNEADTPDNFQSRRPNTSFCFLDIRSPGLGDTAMYLCATSRDPGATYEQYFGPGTRLTVT.

V is TRBV11-2 and J is TRBJ2-1, with 7 bases that match TRBD2. Trimming at V came to 5 bases and at J to 0 bases, leaving 10 bases not matched to a gene. The CDR3 contains 17 residues. Germline V gene sequence: CDR1 SGHAT, CDR2 FQNNGV. The DNA of the CDR3 is TGTGCCAGCAGCCGTAACCAGGCTAGCGGCTCCTACAATGAGCAGTTCTTC. Its translation is CASSRNQASGSYNEQFF.

This chain connects TRBV27 to TRBJ1-2, with D unclear. V shed 2 bases and J shed 2 bases, with 9 bases lying between them. From germline, CDR1 is MNHEY and CDR2 SMNVEV (reference sequence). This CDR3 has 14 amino acids. The CDR3 region is CASSLGPPNYGYTF. CDR3 sequence (DNA): TGTGCCAGCAGTTTAGGGCCCCCCAACTATGGCTACACCTTC.

The CDR3 region has the DNA TGTGCCAGCAGCCAAGGGACTAGCGTACACGGGGCCCAGTACTTC. Amino acids: CASSQGTSVHGAQYF. V is TRBV11-3 and J is TRBJ2-5, with 10 bases aligning to TRBD2. Unmatched junction bases numbered 12, after V lost 5 bases and J lost 9 bases. The germline CDR1 and CDR2 sequences are SGHNT and YENEEA. The CDR3 is 15 residues long.

The V gene is TRBV12-5, the J gene TRBJ1-1, with 8 nucleotides matching TRBD1. J was trimmed by 5 bases and V by 8 bases; bases with no gene match: 7. Germline-derived CDR1 and CDR2 are LGHNT and FRNRAP. CDR3 length: 13 amino acids. CDR3 sequence (DNA): TGTGCTAGTTTCAGGGGGCCTGGGACTGAAGCTTTCTTT. This codes for CASFRGPGTEAFF.

This CDR3 reads CASSLEGGSIQETQYF. In DNA, the CDR3 is TGTGCCAGCAGTTTAGAAGGGGGCTCCATCCAAGAGACCCAGTACTTC. The V gene is TRBV27, the J gene TRBJ2-5; 7 nucleotides agree with TRBD1. Per the germline V gene, CDR1 is MNHEY and CDR2 is SMNVEV (reference sequence). Germline trimming cut 2 bases from V and 1 base from J; bases unmatched to any gene: 7. There are 16 residues in the CDR3.

V gene TRBV12-5 combines with J gene TRBJ2-7; D may be TRBD2 (5 bases). The CDR3 runs 16 residues. Germline CDR1 is LGHNT and CDR2 is FRNRAP. Trimming removed 1 base from V and 0 bases from J, with 13 bases in between. CDR3 nucleotides: TGTGCTAGTGGTTTGGCCATTCGGGGTAACTCCTACGAGCAGTACTTC. Translated, it gives CASGLAIRGNSYEQYF.

The rearrangement links TRBV5-4 to TRBJ2-3; D possibly corresponds to TRBD2 (5 bases). The CDR3 is 18 amino acids. V gave up 0 bases and J gave up 0 bases, with 17 bases separating them. Germline CDR1 is SGHNT and CDR2 is YYREEE (reference sequence). CDR3 sequence: CASSLGLTERLSTDTQYF. In DNA form, the CDR3 reads TGTGCCAGCAGCTTGGGGCTCACGGAGCGACTAAGCACAGATACGCAGTATTTT.

The chain employs TRBV19 and TRBJ1-1; D unclear. The CDR3 covers 13 residues. The V end was cut by 7 bases, the J end by 1 base, with 10 bases between. Germline lookup yields CDR1 LNHDA and CDR2 SQIVND (reference sequence). The CDR3 region is CASTPGWNTEAFF. The CDR3 region has the DNA TGTGCCAGTACCCCGGGGTGGAACACTGAAGCTTTCTTT.

The chain combines TRBV10-3 with TRBJ2-3; 9 bases map to TRBD1. Germline V gene data show CDR1 as ENHRY and CDR2 as SYGVKD. V lost 6 bases, J lost 4 bases, and 5 bases stayed unmatched. The CDR3 runs 14 residues. The CDR3 nucleotides read TGTGCCATCAGGCCGGGACAGGGATCAGATACGCAGTATTTT. Translation: CAIRPGQGSDTQYF.

The V gene is TRBV2, the J gene TRBJ1-2; 9 bases line up with TRBD1. CDR1 and CDR2 from the germline V gene are SNHLY and FYNNEI. The CDR3 spans 14 residues. With V trimmed by 3 bases and J by 6 bases, 5 bases remained unmatched. CDR3 sequence (DNA): TGTGCCAGCAGTGATTTTCGGACAGGGGATGGCTACACCTTC. Its protein product is CASSDFRTGDGYTF. Using reference TRBV2 and TRBJ1-2 for the parts outside the CDR3, the full variable domain is EPEVTQTPSHQVTQMGQEVILRCVPISNHLYFYWYRQILGQKVEFLVSFYNNEISEKSEIFDDQFSVERPDGSNFTLKIRSTKLEDSAMYFCASSDFRTGDGYTFGSGTRLTVV.